This is a list of T cell receptor beta chains from one sample in a study of Graves' ophthalmopathy and Graves' hyperthyroidism. TCRdb reanalysed the multiplex PCR reads using MiXCR and keeps one entry per CDR3 protein. The sample yields 680,000 or so distinct CDR3 sequences, approximately 22% seen once. Specimen: peripheral blood. These receptors were obtained from a woman aged 18 to 35 with stable Graves' hyperthyroidism. Some clones in this sample may be carry-over from other donors' samples. CDR3s include the opening cysteine and the closing phenylalanine or tryptophan. The D gene is left open where the match is weak. Only some rows state a clone size, as once, few, many or a class for expanded clones.

CDR3nt: TGCGCCAGCAGCGGCCGGGACTTACCCCTCAGGGACTATGGCTACACCTTC
CDR3aa: CASSGRDLPLRDYGYTF
v_gene: TRBV5-1
d_gene: .
j_gene: TRBJ1-2
abundance: .

CDR3nt: TGTGCCAGCAGTGAATCGGCAGGGGCAAGCGGCTACACCTTC
CDR3aa: CASSESAGASGYTF
v_gene: TRBV6-1
d_gene: .
j_gene: TRBJ1-2
abundance: many

CDR3nt: TGTGCCAGCAGCACCCGGACAGGGATCACCGGGGAGCTGTTTTTT
CDR3aa: CASSTRTGITGELFF
v_gene: TRBV9
d_gene: TRBD1
j_gene: TRBJ2-2
abundance: many

CDR3nt: TGTGCCAGCAGGCTCTACGGAGACTATGGCTACACCTTC
CDR3aa: CASRLYGDYGYTF
v_gene: TRBV12-3/TRBV12-4
d_gene: .
j_gene: TRBJ1-2
abundance: many

CDR3nt: TGTGCCAGCAGCGAACAGCCGGGACCCTATGCCTACACCTTC
CDR3aa: CASSEQPGPYAYTF
v_gene: TRBV5-5
d_gene: .
j_gene: TRBJ1-2
abundance: many

CDR3nt: TGTGCCAGCAGCGGACTAGGTCAGGAAGGGCAGTACTTC
CDR3aa: CASSGLGQEGQYF
v_gene: TRBV6-2/TRBV6-3
d_gene: TRBD2
j_gene: TRBJ2-7
abundance: many

CDR3nt: TGCAGTGCTATATCTTTAGCGGGGGCCGAAGAGACCCAGTACTTC
CDR3aa: CSAISLAGAEETQYF
v_gene: TRBV20-1
d_gene: TRBD2
j_gene: TRBJ2-5
abundance: .

CDR3nt: TGTGCCAGTATTTTAGCGGGAGAGACCCAGTACTTC
CDR3aa: CASILAGETQYF
v_gene: TRBV19
d_gene: TRBD2
j_gene: TRBJ2-5
abundance: few

CDR3nt: TGTGCCAGCAGCTCCGGACGGGGCAATCAGCCCCAGCATTTT
CDR3aa: CASSSGRGNQPQHF
v_gene: TRBV27
d_gene: .
j_gene: TRBJ1-5
abundance: few

CDR3nt: TGTGCCAGCAGTTTAAGGGGGCGCGGCACCGGGGAGCTGTTTTTT
CDR3aa: CASSLRGRGTGELFF
v_gene: TRBV12-3/TRBV12-4
d_gene: TRBD1
j_gene: TRBJ2-2
abundance: many

CDR3nt: TGTGCCAGCAGTGTCACCGGGACAGTTAAGCCCCTCCACTTT
CDR3aa: CASSVTGTVKPLHF
v_gene: TRBV28
d_gene: TRBD1
j_gene: TRBJ1-6
abundance: many

CDR3nt: TGTGCCAGCAGCTTAGGATCAAAACCGGGACGCAACTATAATTCACCCCTCCACTTT
CDR3aa: CASSLGSKPGRNYNSPLHF
v_gene: TRBV11-2
d_gene: .
j_gene: TRBJ1-6
abundance: many

CDR3nt: TGTGCTAGTGGTACCCCCAGGACAGGACCCTACGAGCAGTACTTC
CDR3aa: CASGTPRTGPYEQYF
v_gene: TRBV12-5
d_gene: TRBD1
j_gene: TRBJ2-7
abundance: many

CDR3nt: TGTGCCAGCAGCTCTTCAACTAGCGGGGGAAAGTACGAGCAGTACTTC
CDR3aa: CASSSSTSGGKYEQYF
v_gene: TRBV11-2
d_gene: TRBD2
j_gene: TRBJ2-7
abundance: many

CDR3nt: TGTGCCAGCAGTCATGGACGGTCCTCCTACGAGCAGTACTTC
CDR3aa: CASSHGRSSYEQYF
v_gene: TRBV6-2/TRBV6-3
d_gene: .
j_gene: TRBJ2-7
abundance: once